Listed below are T cell receptor beta chains from one sample, sequenced in a study of CD8 T cells in Susac syndrome. TCRdb used MiXCR to reprocess the immunoSEQ multiplex PCR reads, holding one entry per CDR3 protein. The repertoire holds approximately 79,000 distinct CDR3 sequences, with approximately 93% as singletons. Material: CD8+ T cells from PBMCs. These receptor sequences come from a human donor with Susac syndrome. CDR3s include the opening cysteine and the closing phenylalanine or tryptophan. D genes are given only for firm matches. Where a row states a size, it is once, few, many or the class of an expanded clone; other rows omit it.

CDR3 DNA: TGTGCCAGCAGTCGCCTTGGGGGCAGGGCAGATACGCAGTATTTT
CDR3 protein: CASSRLGGRADTQYF
D gene: -
J gene: TRBJ2-3
clone size: -
V gene: TRBV6-5

CDR3 DNA: TGTGCCAGCAGCCAAGAGCTCCAGGGGAACATATACGGCTACACCTTC
CDR3 protein: CASSQELQGNIYGYTF
D gene: -
J gene: TRBJ1-2
clone size: -
V gene: TRBV4-2

CDR3 DNA: TGTGCCAGCAGTGAAAGCGGGGATCTTTCCTACGAGCAGTACTTC
CDR3 protein: CASSESGDLSYEQYF
D gene: TRBD2
J gene: TRBJ2-7
clone size: -
V gene: TRBV2

CDR3 DNA: TGTGCCAGCAGTTTAGCTCTCTCCTACGAGCAGTACTTC
CDR3 protein: CASSLALSYEQYF
D gene: -
J gene: TRBJ2-7
clone size: -
V gene: TRBV28

CDR3 DNA: TGTGCCAGCAGCAACATTAGCGGGAGACGAGAGACCCAGTACTTC
CDR3 protein: CASSNISGRRETQYF
D gene: TRBD2
J gene: TRBJ2-5
clone size: -
V gene: TRBV5-4

CDR3 DNA: TGTGCCAGCAGCTCGGACAATCAGCCCCAGCATTTT
CDR3 protein: CASSSDNQPQHF
D gene: -
J gene: TRBJ1-5
clone size: -
V gene: TRBV7-9

CDR3 DNA: TGTGCCAGCAGCCAGGACAGGAGAAATTCACCCCTCCACTTT
CDR3 protein: CASSQDRRNSPLHF
D gene: TRBD1
J gene: TRBJ1-6
clone size: -
V gene: TRBV12-3/TRBV12-4

CDR3 DNA: TGTGCCAGCAGCCCAGGAAACCAAGAGACCCAGTACTTC
CDR3 protein: CASSPGNQETQYF
D gene: -
J gene: TRBJ2-5
clone size: -
V gene: TRBV5-6

CDR3 DNA: TGTGCCAGCAGCGTGGATAGCGGGTTAGCGCCGACCAGAGAGGATGAGCAGTTCTTC
CDR3 protein: CASSVDSGLAPTREDEQFF
D gene: TRBD2
J gene: TRBJ2-1
clone size: -
V gene: TRBV9

CDR3 DNA: TGTGCCAGCATCCCAATCAGGGGAGGTGGCTACACCTTC
CDR3 protein: CASIPIRGGGYTF
D gene: -
J gene: TRBJ1-2
clone size: -
V gene: TRBV2

CDR3 DNA: TGTGCCAGCAGCTCCGTAGCGGGGGACACCGGGGAGCTGTTTTTT
CDR3 protein: CASSSVAGDTGELFF
D gene: TRBD2
J gene: TRBJ2-2
clone size: -
V gene: TRBV7-3

CDR3 DNA: TGTGCCATCAGTGAGTTGGCAATTGAGGGACAGGGGATCGATGAGCAGTTCTTC
CDR3 protein: CAISELAIEGQGIDEQFF
D gene: TRBD1
J gene: TRBJ2-1
clone size: -
V gene: TRBV10-3

CDR3 DNA: TGTGCCAGCAGCTTACGGGCAGGGTCGTACGAGCAGTACTTC
CDR3 protein: CASSLRAGSYEQYF
D gene: -
J gene: TRBJ2-7
clone size: -
V gene: TRBV11-2

CDR3 DNA: TGTGCCAGCAGCCACCCCCGGGGTGGTGGCTACACCTTC
CDR3 protein: CASSHPRGGGYTF
D gene: -
J gene: TRBJ1-2
clone size: -
V gene: TRBV7-9

CDR3 DNA: TGTGCCAGCAGTTACTCCCCCGGGACAGGCCCAAACACTGAAGCTTTCTTT
CDR3 protein: CASSYSPGTGPNTEAFF
D gene: TRBD1
J gene: TRBJ1-1
clone size: -
V gene: TRBV6-5

CDR3 DNA: TGTGCCACCAGCAGAATGGGGGACAGGGATAACTATGGCTACACCTTC
CDR3 protein: CATSRMGDRDNYGYTF
D gene: TRBD1
J gene: TRBJ1-2
clone size: -
V gene: TRBV15

CDR3 DNA: TGTGCCAGCAGTGTCTGGGACAGGGCTGAGAATGAGCAGTTCTTC
CDR3 protein: CASSVWDRAENEQFF
D gene: TRBD1
J gene: TRBJ2-1
clone size: -
V gene: TRBV6-1

CDR3 DNA: TGCAGTGCACAAGAGGACATCGGGAGAAACACTGAAGCTTTCTTT
CDR3 protein: CSAQEDIGRNTEAFF
D gene: -
J gene: TRBJ1-1
clone size: once
V gene: TRBV20-1